What follows are 29 T cell receptor beta chains derived from one specimen sequenced in a study of blood T cell repertoires in COVID-19. Generated by immunoSEQ multiplex PCR, the TCRdb table keeps only in-frame clones and is missing some. The table lists 200,000 to 300,000 clones, roughly 84% of them singletons, with around 4% in the top ten. Sample: peripheral blood. Receptors originate from a man aged 60 to 69 with acute or convalescent COVID-19.

This chain uses TRBV4-3 with TRBJ2-7; the match to TRBD1 covers 12 bases. The CDR3 runs 14 residues. The germline V gene encodes CDR1 LGHNA and CDR2 YSLEER. With V trimmed by 6 bases and J by 4 bases, 4 bases remained unmatched. The CDR3 is CASSRDRGPYEQYF. CDR3 bases: TGCGCCAGCAGTCGGGACAGGGGGCCATACGAGCAGTACTTC.

The rearrangement uses TRBV18 and TRBJ2-2; D possibly corresponds to TRBD2 (5 bases). CDR3 length equals 16 residues. Germline V CDR1 and CDR2: KGHSH, LQKENI. Between the trimmed V and J ends, which lost 3 bases and 5 bases, there was a span of 16 bases. CDR3 region: CASSPATGRETGELFF. The CDR3 nucleotides are TGTGCCAGCTCACCCGCAACGGGAAGAGAGACCGGGGAGCTGTTTTTT. Filled out from reference TRBV18 and TRBJ2-2, the complete variable domain reads NAGVMQNPRHLVRRRGQEARLRCSPMKGHSHVYWYRQLPEEGLKFMVYLQKENIIDESGMPKERFSAEFPKEGPSILRIQQVVRGDSAAYFCASSPATGRETGELFFGEGSRLTVL.

The V and J genes are TRBV5-1 and TRBJ2-5; D ambiguous. Trimming cost V 3 bases and J 4 bases, with 10 bases left between them. The CDR3 consists of 13 residues. In germline, CDR1 is SGHRS, CDR2 YFSETQ. The CDR3 DNA reads TGCGCCAGCAGCTCCCCCGGGTCAGAGACCCAGTACTTC. It is translated as CASSSPGSETQYF.

The chain employs TRBV7-9 and TRBJ2-7, with TRBD2 as a possible D gene (5 bases). Germline assignment: CDR1 SEHNR and CDR2 FQNEAQ (reference sequence). CDR3 length: 12 amino acids. Trimming shortened V by 5 bases and J by 3 bases, and 8 bases separated the two germline ends. CDR3 sequence: CASSRDYYEQYF. CDR3 nucleotides: TGTGCCAGCAGCCGAGACTACTACGAGCAGTACTTC.

The chain combines TRBV4-1 with TRBJ2-4; weak D call: TRBD1 (6 bases). V was clipped by 0 bases and J by 5 bases, with 14 bases between them. This CDR3 has 16 amino acids. The V gene's germline CDR1 is MGHRA and CDR2 YSYEKL. In nucleotides, the CDR3 is TGCGCCAGCAGCCAAGATCTCAGGGGCCCCGAAAACATTCAGTACTTC. Amino acids: CASSQDLRGPENIQYF.

This clone was detected only once. The chain employs TRBV18 and TRBJ2-2; 10 nucleotides match TRBD2. The CDR3 has 18 residues. V trimming: 1 base; J trimming: 1 base; junction bases outside the gene matches: 6. Germline CDR1 is KGHSH and CDR2 is LQKENI. In DNA, the CDR3 is TGTGCCAGCTCACCACGTCTGCTAGCGGGGGAGAACACCGGGGAGCTGTTTTTT. It specifies CASSPRLLAGENTGELFF.

The CDR3 loop reads CASSLGGGNEQFF. In DNA form, the CDR3 reads TGTGCCAGCAGTTTGGGAGGCGGCAATGAGCAGTTCTTC. J is TRBJ2-1 and V is TRBV12-3 or TRBV12-4; D may be TRBD2 (6 bases). The CDR3 extends over 13 amino acids. V lost 3 bases, J lost 6 bases, and 9 bases lay in between.

This clone turned up a few times. The genes are TRBV10-3 and TRBJ2-5, with a tentative D call TRBD1 (5 bases). The germline V gene encodes CDR1 ENHRY and CDR2 SYGVKD. The CDR3 covers 11 residues. The V gene lost 8 bases and the J gene lost 2 bases, with 6 bases spanning the gap. The CDR3 loop is CAIGAQETQYF. Here the CDR3 DNA reads TGTGCCATCGGGGCACAAGAGACCCAGTACTTC.

The J gene is TRBJ1-3, the V gene TRBV6-5, with no clear D. This CDR3 has 15 amino acids. Germline lookup yields CDR1 MNHEY and CDR2 SVGAGI. V gave up 6 bases and J gave up 0 bases, with 12 bases separating them. DNA of the CDR3: TGTGCCAGCAGGCTGGAGGTCTACTCTGGAAACACCATATATTTT. Encoded protein: CASRLEVYSGNTIYF.

Comments on this clone: Other DNA sequences of this sample code for an identical CDR3. J is TRBJ1-1 and V is TRBV28; 9 bases match TRBD1. Germline V lookup: CDR1 MDHEN, CDR2 SYDVKM. The J segment lost 2 bases and the V segment lost 4 bases, leaving 2 bases of the junction unmatched. The CDR3 extends over 14 amino acids. The CDR3, as DNA: TGTGCCAGCAGTTCGGGACAGGGAAACACTGAAGCTTTCTTT. Translating it yields CASSSGQGNTEAFF.

The chain combines TRBV5-6 with TRBJ2-7, with TRBD2 matching over 7 bases. The CDR3 is 14 residues long. Germline CDR1 reads SGHDT; CDR2 reads YYEEEE. The V gene end was trimmed by 4 bases and the J gene end by 3 bases; junction bases not matched to a gene: 7. The CDR3 spells CASSPWASGYEQYF. The CDR3 DNA follows: TGTGCCAGCAGCCCCTGGGCTAGCGGCTACGAGCAGTACTTC.

This clone has just a few counts. The chain uses TRBV4-1 and TRBJ2-4; D unresolved. Germline V CDR1 and CDR2: MGHRA, YSYEKL. Trimming removed 0 bases at V and 2 bases at J, with 11 bases between. CDR3 size: 16 residues. The CDR3: CASSQDRKEPKNIQYF. CDR3 DNA: TGCGCCAGCAGCCAAGACAGGAAGGAACCCAAAAACATTCAGTACTTC.

The chain employs TRBV5-1 and TRBJ2-1, with 13 bases fitting TRBD2. Trimming cost V 4 bases and J 4 bases; bases outside gene matches: 8. Germline V gene data show CDR1 as SGHRS and CDR2 as YFSETQ. The CDR3 spans 17 residues. The CDR3 loop reads CASSTQTSGRSYNEQFF. In DNA form, the CDR3 reads TGCGCCAGCAGCACCCAGACTAGCGGGAGGTCGTACAATGAGCAGTTCTTC. Supplemented by reference TRBV5-1 and TRBJ2-1, the full variable domain reads KAGVTQTPRYLIKTRGQQVTLSCSPISGHRSVSWYQQTPGQGLQFLFEYFSETQRNKGNFPGRFSGRQFSNSRSEMNVSTLELGDSALYLCASSTQTSGRSYNEQFFGPGTRLTVL.

CDR3: CASNPNTGNTEAFF. CDR3 bases: TGTGCCAGCAACCCGAACACAGGGAACACTGAAGCTTTCTTT. V gene TRBV7-9 combines with J gene TRBJ1-1, with D possibly being TRBD1 (5 bases). Germline loops: CDR1 SEHNR, CDR2 FQNEAQ (reference sequence). The CDR3 covers 14 residues. Deletions cut 7 bases from V and 1 base from J, with 13 bases between. Based on the CDR3 plus reference TRBV7-9 and TRBJ1-1, the full variable domain is DTGVSQNPRHKITKRGQNVTFRCDPISEHNRLYWYRQTLGQGPEFLTYFQNEAQLEKSRLLSDRFSAERPKGSFSTLEIQRTEQGDSAMYLCASNPNTGNTEAFFGQGTRLTVV.

The rearrangement joins TRBV30 to TRBJ2-4, with a possible D match to TRBD2 (5 bases). CDR1 is GTSNPN and CDR2 is SVGIG in the germline V gene (reference sequence). The CDR3 is made up of 15 amino acids. Trimming left V 2 bases short and J 1 base short, with 12 bases between. In DNA form, the CDR3 reads TGTGCCTGGAGTCGGGGTTCATTGGCCAAAAACATTCAGTACTTC. Protein product: CAWSRGSLAKNIQYF.

The gene calls are TRBV6-4 and TRBJ2-1; D perhaps matches TRBD2 (6 bases). The V and J ends lost 0 bases and 9 bases respectively, with 9 bases between them. CDR3 size: 13 residues. Germline-derived CDR1 and CDR2 are MRHNA and SNTAGT. The CDR3 sequence is CASSDSGGREQFF. The CDR3 bases are TGTGCCAGCAGTGACTCGGGGGGACGTGAGCAGTTCTTC.

This chain joins TRBV28 and TRBJ1-6, with 10 bases fitting TRBD1. With 4 bases clipped from V and 9 bases from J, the junction kept 9 bases outside the gene matches. The CDR3 spans 16 residues. Looked up from germline, CDR1 is MDHEN and CDR2 is SYDVKM. The CDR3 region has the DNA TGTGCCAGCAGTTCCCGTGGACAGGGGGTGGGTTCACCCCTCCACTTT. Amino acids: CASSSRGQGVGSPLHF.

V usage is TRBV9 and J usage is TRBJ2-7; 14 bases align to TRBD2. The CDR3 sequence is 15 residues long. Germline loops: CDR1 SGDLS, CDR2 YYNGEE. Trimming at V came to 4 bases and at J to 7 bases, leaving 7 bases not matched to a gene. The CDR3 nucleotides read TGTGCCAGCAGCTCGACTAGCGGGAGGGCGGGGGAGCAGTACTTC. Its protein is CASSSTSGRAGEQYF.

The chain couples TRBV12-5 to TRBJ2-7; 8 bases align to TRBD1. The CDR3 has 14 residues. The V gene end was trimmed by 7 bases and the J gene end by 2 bases; junction bases not matched to a gene: 7. Germline CDR1 and CDR2: LGHNT and FRNRAP. The CDR3 sequence is CASAFQGATYEQYF. CDR3 sequence (DNA): TGTGCTAGTGCCTTCCAGGGGGCCACCTACGAGCAGTACTTC.

This chain uses TRBV11-2 with TRBJ2-7; D may be TRBD2 (5 bases). CDR3 length: 12 residues. Trimming shortened V by 2 bases and J by 7 bases, and 9 bases separated the two germline ends. CDR1 and CDR2 from the germline V gene are SGHAT and FQNNGV. As DNA, the CDR3 is TGTGCCAGCAGCTTAAGCGGCGGAGAGCAGTACTTC. Its translation: CASSLSGGEQYF.

The chain uses TRBV5-3 and TRBJ1-1, with a weak D call TRBD1 (5 bases). TRBV5-3 is an ORF for which the function is uncertain. The CDR3 has 16 residues. Trimming left V 3 bases short and J 1 base short, with 16 bases between. The CDR3 protein is CARSCVRGGTNTEAFF. CDR3 nucleotides: TGTGCCAGAAGCTGCGTTAGAGGAGGGACGAACACTGAAGCTTTCTTT.

The V call is TRBV30, the J call TRBJ2-7, with 9 bases fitting TRBD1. CDR1 GTSNPN and CDR2 SVGIG come from the germline V gene (reference sequence). Germline trimming cut 4 bases from V and 5 bases from J; bases unmatched to any gene: 9. The CDR3 loop spans 14 amino acids. CDR3 sequence reads: CAWTSGTGTDEQYF. CDR3 sequence (DNA): TGTGCCTGGACCTCCGGGACAGGGACCGACGAGCAGTACTTC.

In its sample, this clone was seen once. The V and J genes are TRBV6-5 and TRBJ1-2, with TRBD1 matching over 7 bases. The CDR3 loop spans 13 amino acids. Germline trimming cut 5 bases from V and 8 bases from J; bases unmatched to any gene: 8. The germline CDR1 and CDR2 sequences are MNHEY and SVGAGI. CDR3 in DNA: TGTGCCAGCAGTCCGACAGGGCGGCGGGGCTACACCTTC. Encoded protein: CASSPTGRRGYTF.

The chain carries TRBV5-4 and TRBJ1-6, with 7 nucleotides matching TRBD1. The CDR3 sequence is 14 residues long. V shed 3 bases and J 7 bases; nucleotides not matched to a gene: 4. CDR1 SGHNT and CDR2 YYREEE come from the germline V gene (reference sequence). CDR3 region: CASSSPGQNSPLHF. The CDR3, as DNA: TGTGCCAGCAGCTCTCCGGGACAGAATTCACCCCTCCACTTT.

This clone appeared once. This chain uses TRBV5-8 with TRBJ2-1; the D gene is possibly TRBD2 (9 bases). Germline assignment: CDR1 SGHTS and CDR2 YDEGEE. V lost 5 bases and J 6 bases, leaving 21 bases between the germline ends. This CDR3 comprises 16 residues. The CDR3 nucleotides are TGTGCCAGCAGACCGAGACAGGGGACTAGCACCAATGAGCAGTTCTTC. Translation gives CASRPRQGTSTNEQFF.

The chain is built from TRBV5-1 and TRBJ1-4; D might be TRBD1 (6 bases). This CDR3 comprises 14 residues. From germline, CDR1 is SGHRS and CDR2 YFSETQ. The V end lost 1 base, the J end lost 4 bases, and 8 bases lay between the germline ends. CDR3 loop: CASSLTGINEKLFF. The CDR3 DNA reads as TGCGCCAGCAGCTTGACAGGGATTAATGAAAAACTGTTTTTT.

The V call is TRBV28, the J call TRBJ2-7; 10 nucleotides agree with TRBD1. This CDR3 is 16 amino acids long. From germline, CDR1 is MDHEN and CDR2 SYDVKM. The V gene end was trimmed by 6 bases and the J gene end by 0 bases; junction bases not matched to a gene: 8. The CDR3 reads CASRVPGQGNSYEQYF. The CDR3, as DNA: TGTGCCAGCAGGGTGCCGGGACAGGGGAACTCCTACGAGCAGTACTTC.

The chain carries TRBV5-4 and TRBJ2-2, with TRBD1 identical over 7 bases. This CDR3 region has 15 residues. With 3 bases clipped from V and 3 bases from J, the junction kept 5 bases outside the gene matches. From germline, CDR1 is SGHNT and CDR2 YYREEE (reference sequence). The CDR3 region is CASSSTGAYTGELFF. The CDR3 DNA sequence: TGTGCCAGCAGCTCTACAGGGGCGTACACCGGGGAGCTGTTTTTT.

This chain uses TRBV30 with TRBJ1-2; TRBD1 matches 9 bases. Germline CDR1 reads GTSNPN; CDR2 reads SVGIG (reference sequence). The V gene end was trimmed by 6 bases and the J gene end by 3 bases; junction bases not matched to a gene: 14. This CDR3 has 16 amino acids. DNA of the CDR3: TGTGCCTGTACTACAGGGGGCTTTAACTGGGACTATGGCTACACCTTC. Amino acid sequence: CACTTGGFNWDYGYTF. The entire variable domain, with the rest obtained from reference TRBV30 and TRBJ1-2, is as follows: SQTIHQWPATLVQPVGSPLSLECTVEGTSNPNLYWYRQAAGRGLQLLFYSVGIGQISSEVPQNLSASRPQDRQFILSSKKLLLSDSGFYLCACTTGGFNWDYGYTFGSGTRLTVV.